The 8 T cell receptor beta chains presented below share a single source sample, sequenced in a study of cytomegalovirus exposure and HLA in healthy donors (TCRdb year 2017). Library preparation used the immunoSEQ multiplex PCR assay. The multiplex PCR relied on a mix of 60 forward primers for TCR Vbeta segments and 13 reverse primers for TCR Jbeta segments. The table was pulled from immuneACCESS by TCRdb, which kept in-frame rearrangements only. Such tables lose some clones; where checked, under half of the loss comes from unresolved V genes, and the rest has no known cause. This sample's table contains approximately 110,000 clones. 2.2% of the sample is taken by the ten largest. Sequences were obtained from PBMCs. The receptors here all came from a man aged 40-49 years in good health and CMV-seronegative.

The V gene is TRBV6-5, the J gene TRBJ2-3, with 7 bases that match TRBD2. The CDR3 totals 16 residues. Germline-derived CDR1 and CDR2 are MNHEY and SVGAGI. The trim removed 2 bases at V and 2 bases at J, leaving 7 bases unmatched. CDR3 bases: TGTGCCAGCAGTTACATTCTTAGCGGGCCCACAGATACGCAGTATTTT. Protein product: CASSYILSGPTDTQYF.

In DNA, the CDR3 is TGTGCCAGTAGTACAGCAGATACGCAGTATTTT. Protein: CASSTADTQYF. The genes are TRBV19 and TRBJ2-3; D uncertain. V lost 4 bases, J lost 4 bases, and 3 bases lay in between. CDR3 size: 11 residues. Germline V lookup: CDR1 LNHDA, CDR2 SQIVND (reference sequence). Drawing the rest from reference TRBV19 and TRBJ2-3, the complete variable domain is DGGITQSPKYLFRKEGQNVTLSCEQNLNHDAMYWYRQDPGQGLRLIYYSQIVNDFQKGDIAEGYSVSREKKESFPLTVTSAQKNPTAFYLCASSTADTQYFGPGTRLTVL.

The chain employs TRBV2 and TRBJ2-1; D unclear. Germline V gene sequence: CDR1 SNHLY, CDR2 FYNNEI. The V end lost 6 bases, the J end lost 0 bases, and 12 bases lay between the germline ends. This CDR3 has 15 amino acids. The CDR3 here is CASSRALSSYNEQFF. The CDR3 nucleotides read TGTGCCAGCAGCAGAGCGCTTAGCTCCTACAATGAGCAGTTCTTC.

This chain connects TRBV27 to TRBJ1-1; D remains unclear. The CDR3 extends over 13 amino acids. The germline gives CDR1 MNHEY, CDR2 SMNVEV (reference sequence). V shed 7 bases and J shed 5 bases, with 14 bases lying between them. The CDR3 spells CASKEGWVTEAFF. As DNA, the CDR3 is TGTGCCAGCAAGGAGGGTTGGGTGACTGAAGCTTTCTTT.

The rearrangement joins TRBV11-2 to TRBJ1-2; D ambiguous. The CDR3 is 12 amino acids. The germline V gene has CDR1 SGHAT and CDR2 FQNNGV. The ends were cut back, 2 bases at V and 4 bases at J, with 5 bases in the middle. CDR3: CASSLRGYGYTF. In nucleotides, the CDR3 is TGTGCCAGCAGCTTACGGGGCTATGGCTACACCTTC.

The chain couples TRBV11-2 to TRBJ2-7, with 7 bases fitting TRBD1. The ends lost 2 bases at V and 1 base at J; junction bases unmatched: 8. The CDR3 contains 16 residues. Germline assignment: CDR1 SGHAT and CDR2 FQNNGV. CDR3 bases: TGTGCCAGCAGCTTATCCTCCGGGACAGCATCCTACGAGCAGTACTTC. It is translated as CASSLSSGTASYEQYF.

The V and J genes are TRBV18 and TRBJ2-2; TRBD1 aligns across 7 bases. There are 13 residues in the CDR3. Germline V lookup: CDR1 KGHSH, CDR2 LQKENI. V lost 5 bases, J lost 7 bases, and 4 bases stayed unmatched. In DNA form, the CDR3 reads TGTGCCAGCTCAACGACAGGGCTCGGGGAGCTGTTTTTT. Amino acids: CASSTTGLGELFF. Full variable domain (outside the CDR3, taken from reference TRBV18 and TRBJ2-2): NAGVMQNPRHLVRRRGQEARLRCSPMKGHSHVYWYRQLPEEGLKFMVYLQKENIIDESGMPKERFSAEFPKEGPSILRIQQVVRGDSAAYFCASSTTGLGELFFGEGSRLTVL.

This sequence joins TRBV11-3 and TRBJ2-7; 9 nucleotides align to TRBD1. V lost 1 base to trimming and J lost 5 bases; unmatched junction nucleotides: 3. Germline-derived CDR1 and CDR2 are SGHNT and YENEEA. The CDR3 extends over 14 amino acids. The CDR3 loop reads CASSLGQGGHEQYF. The DNA for the CDR3 is TGTGCCAGCAGCTTAGGACAGGGGGGGCACGAGCAGTACTTC.